One and the same sample provided the 21 T cell receptor beta chains below, sequenced in a study of Graves' ophthalmopathy and Graves' hyperthyroidism. Amplified TCR beta CDR3 regions were obtained using RNA transcripts as template. HTBI primers served in a first-round RT-PCR, which a second-round multiplex PCR followed. Using its own MiXCR run on the multiplex PCR reads, TCRdb lists one record per CDR3 protein. The sample consists of a few hundred thousand distinct CDR3 sequences, 15% to 20% of them appearing once. The sequenced sample was peripheral blood. The receptors were gathered from a woman in her late teens or twenties with Graves' ophthalmopathy.

This clonotype was observed a few times. The chain couples TRBV12-3 or TRBV12-4 to TRBJ1-1, with D possibly TRBD1 on 6 matching bases. Trimming removed 5 bases at V and 7 bases at J, with 26 bases between. This CDR3 comprises 17 residues. This CDR3 is CASSLYPGHNVEREAFF. In DNA form, the CDR3 reads TGTGCCAGCAGTCTCTACCCGGGACATAACGTTGAACGTGAAGCTTTCTTT.

Many counts were recorded for this clonotype. The rearrangement links TRBV20-1 to TRBJ2-3, with D maybe TRBD2 (6 bases). Germline V gene data show CDR1 as DFQATT and CDR2 as SNEGSKA (reference sequence). The germline V and J ends were trimmed by 6 bases and 2 bases, with 15 bases remaining between them. CDR3 length equals 14 residues. DNA of the CDR3: TGCAGTGCGCCGGAGGGCGGGTCCACAGATACGCAGTATTTT. It yields the protein CSAPEGGSTDTQYF.

The sample holds many counts of this clonotype. The V gene is TRBV7-9, the J gene TRBJ1-1; D gene unclear. V was trimmed by 6 bases and J by 7 bases, leaving 15 bases between them. There are 13 residues in the CDR3. Germline V gene lookup returns CDR1 SEHNR and CDR2 FQNEAQ (reference sequence). The CDR3 protein is CASSPPEAREAFF. CDR3 DNA: TGTGCCAGCAGTCCTCCCGAGGCCCGTGAAGCTTTCTTT.

This clonotype appeared many times. The chain links TRBV4-2 to TRBJ1-1; D gene ambiguous. V was clipped by 0 bases and J by 4 bases, with 9 bases between them. The CDR3 is made up of 14 amino acids. The V gene's germline CDR1 is LGHNA and CDR2 YNFKEQ. CDR3 in amino acids: CASSQEEKGTEAFF. The DNA for the CDR3 is TGTGCCAGCAGCCAAGAAGAGAAGGGCACTGAAGCTTTCTTT.

This clonotype was observed many times. A much larger clone lies a single base off, so this may be a read error. V and J are TRBV6-5 and TRBJ1-1; D remains ambiguous. Per germline, CDR1 MNHEY and CDR2 SVGAGI. The CDR3 length is 14 residues. The DNA of the CDR3 is TGTGCCGGCAGTTACTCTCGTCTAAACACTGAAGCTTTCTTT. Translation: CAGSYSRLNTEAFF.

This clonotype was counted at least ten times. The CDR3 region is CASSLKFNTEAFF. The CDR3 coding sequence is TGTGCCAGCAGCTTAAAGTTTAACACTGAAGCTTTCTTT. This chain connects TRBV7-3 to TRBJ1-1, with D unresolved. This CDR3 has 13 amino acids. V was clipped by 1 base and J by 2 bases, with 5 bases between them. Germline V gene sequence: CDR1 SGHTA, CDR2 FQGTGA.

This clonotype occurred many times. The V gene is TRBV7-2, the J gene TRBJ1-1; unclear D gene. In germline, CDR1 is SGHTA, CDR2 FQGNSA. V was pared by 11 bases and J by 0 bases, with 16 bases between. The CDR3 has 14 residues. The chain's CDR3 is CAQPLGSLNTEAFF. CDR3 nucleotide sequence: TGTGCCCAGCCCCTCGGCAGCCTGAACACTGAAGCTTTCTTT.

About this clonotype itself: A much bigger clone sits one base away, suggesting this may be a read error. J is TRBJ1-1 and V is TRBV18, with TRBD1 matching over 8 bases. There are 19 residues in the CDR3. Germline CDR1 reads KGHSH; CDR2 reads LQKENI. V shed 1 base and J 3 bases; nucleotides not matched to a gene: 16. CDR3 DNA sequence: TGTGCCAGCTCACCACTACTCGGGACAGGAATTATCATGGACACTGAAGCTTTCTTT. Protein: CASSPLLGTGIIMDTEAFF. The whole variable domain, remainder taken from reference TRBV18 and TRBJ1-1, is NAGVMQNPRHLVRRRGQEARLRCSPMKGHSHVYWYRQLPEEGLKFMVYLQKENIIDESGMPKERFSAEFPKEGPSILRIQQVVRGDSAAYFCASSPLLGTGIIMDTEAFFGQGTRLTVV.

The table lists this clonotype with many counts. J is TRBJ2-7 and V is TRBV20-1; TRBD2 matches at 10 bases. Trimming took 8 bases from V and 0 from J; bases not matched to a gene: 4. Germline CDR1 reads DFQATT; CDR2 reads SNEGSKA (reference sequence). There are 13 residues in the CDR3. In DNA, the CDR3 is TGCAGTCCTGGACTAGCGGACTCCTACGAGCAGTACTTC. Its protein is CSPGLADSYEQYF.

This clonotype was counted many times. The V and J genes are TRBV5-1 and TRBJ2-7; D perhaps matches TRBD2 (5 bases). This CDR3 has 13 residues. The V and J ends lost 0 bases and 3 bases respectively, with 7 bases between them. Germline V CDR1 and CDR2: SGHRS, YFSETQ. The CDR3 nucleotides are TGCGCCAGCAGCTTGGTAGAGGGCTACGAGCAGTACTTC. Protein product: CASSLVEGYEQYF.

This clonotype was detected ten times or more. The V and J genes are TRBV4-3 and TRBJ2-7, with 7 bases matching TRBD1. J was trimmed by 4 bases and V by 0 bases; bases with no gene match: 6. CDR1 is LGHNA and CDR2 is YSLEER in the germline V gene. This CDR3 comprises 15 residues. CDR3 loop: CASSQEGGNVYEQYF. CDR3 in DNA: TGCGCCAGCAGCCAAGAAGGGGGCAACGTATACGAGCAGTACTTC.

Ten or more counts support this clonotype. V and J are TRBV7-2 and TRBJ2-7; TRBD1 aligns across 8 bases. The ends lost 3 bases at V and 6 bases at J; junction bases unmatched: 10. CDR1 and CDR2 (germline): SGHTA, FQGNSA. This CDR3 has 15 residues. CDR3 sequence (DNA): TGTGCCAGCAGCTTGGGGCAGGGGGCTCGGGGCGAGCAGTACTTC. It yields the protein CASSLGQGARGEQYF. Full variable domain (outside the CDR3, taken from reference TRBV7-2 and TRBJ2-7): GAGVSQSPSNKVTEKGKDVELRCDPISGHTALYWYRQSLGQGLEFLIYFQGNSAPDKSGLPSDRFSAERTGGSVSTLTIQRTQQEDSAVYLCASSLGQGARGEQYFGPGTRLTVT.

This clonotype has at least ten counts. V and J are TRBV7-9 and TRBJ2-5; D is perhaps TRBD1 (5 bases). CDR1 and CDR2 (germline): SEHNR, FQNEAQ (reference sequence). V lost 6 bases and J lost 3, with 14 bases in between. The CDR3 sequence is 14 residues long. This CDR3 is CASRPPQGEETQYF. The CDR3 nucleotides are TGTGCCAGCAGACCCCCCCAGGGCGAAGAGACCCAGTACTTC.

The chain joins TRBV19 to TRBJ1-1; 12 nucleotides align to TRBD1. V lost 5 bases and J lost 11; bases outside the gene matches: 15. CDR1 LNHDA and CDR2 SQIVND come from the germline V gene (reference sequence). There are 16 residues in the CDR3. The CDR3 spells CASSSRRPGQGAYAFF. The CDR3 nucleotides are TGTGCCAGTAGTTCACGCCGTCCGGGACAGGGGGCGTATGCTTTCTTT. Variable domain in full (rest from reference TRBV19 and TRBJ1-1): DGGITQSPKYLFRKEGQNVTLSCEQNLNHDAMYWYRQDPGQGLRLIYYSQIVNDFQKGDIAEGYSVSREKKESFPLTVTSAQKNPTAFYLCASSSRRPGQGAYAFFGQGTRLTVV.

In its sample, this clonotype was seen many times. A much larger clone differs by one base, so this may be a read error. The conserved closing phenylalanine or tryptophan is absent in this CDR3, likely reflecting a read error. The rearrangement joins TRBV30 to TRBJ2-2; D remains ambiguous. Germline CDR1 reads GTSNPN; CDR2 reads SVGIG (reference sequence). The CDR3 contains 11 residues. Between the trimmed V and J ends, which lost 4 bases and 6 bases, there was a span of 6 bases. As DNA, the CDR3 is TGTGCCTGGACCGAGTCCGGGGAGCTGTTTATT. Translation gives CAWTESGELFI.

This clonotype was counted many times. The chain couples TRBV6-1 to TRBJ1-6; D is undetermined. Germline CDR1 MNHNS, CDR2 SASEGT. Trimming shortened V by 4 bases and J by 0 bases, and 4 bases separated the two germline ends. The CDR3 runs 14 residues. The CDR3 reads CASSADSYNSPLHF. In nucleotides, the CDR3 is TGTGCCAGCAGTGCGGACTCCTATAATTCACCCCTCCACTTT.

This chain connects TRBV12-3 or TRBV12-4 to TRBJ2-4; unclear D gene. This CDR3 contains 13 residues. The ends were cut back, 3 bases at V and 4 bases at J, with 7 bases in the middle. The CDR3 coding sequence is TGTGCCAGCAGTTTTACAAGGAAAAACATTCAGTACTTC. Residues: CASSFTRKNIQYF.

Many counts were recorded for this clonotype. V and J are TRBV7-2 and TRBJ1-1; D not certain. Germline lookup yields CDR1 SGHTA and CDR2 FQGNSA. The CDR3 is 12 amino acids. Trimming took off 1 base at V and 6 bases at J, with 6 bases between the two ends. CDR3 bases: TGTGCCAGCAGCTTAGGCGGGCCTGAAGCTTTCTTT. It encodes CASSLGGPEAFF.

This clonotype was recorded many times. The rearrangement uses TRBV6-1 and TRBJ2-7, with TRBD1 matching over 12 bases. The ends lost 4 bases at V and 7 bases at J; junction bases unmatched: 8. CDR1 MNHNS and CDR2 SASEGT come from the germline V gene. The CDR3 contains 15 residues. Here the CDR3 DNA reads TGTGCCAGCAGTGGGACCGGGACAGGGGGCGGAGAGCAGTACTTC. The encoded protein is CASSGTGTGGGEQYF.

Ten or more counts support this clonotype. The chain recombines TRBV20-1 with TRBJ1-5, with D perhaps TRBD1 (5 bases). This CDR3 comprises 11 residues. Germline V CDR1 and CDR2: DFQATT, SNEGSKA (reference sequence). Trimming stripped 4 bases from V and 6 bases from J, with 7 bases between. This chain's CDR3 is CSATGGQPQHF. In DNA, the CDR3 is TGCAGTGCTACTGGGGGTCAGCCCCAGCATTTT.

In this sample, this clonotype turned up once. The J gene is TRBJ2-7, the V gene TRBV10-3; 7 bases line up with TRBD1. Germline lookup yields CDR1 ENHRY and CDR2 SYGVKD. This CDR3 has 14 residues. V lost 5 bases, J lost 4 bases, and 8 bases stayed unmatched. The CDR3 nucleotides are TGTGCCATCAGTCGGACAGGCCACCCGTACGAGCAGTACTTC. This gives the protein CAISRTGHPYEQYF.